These T cell receptor beta chains were read from a single sample in a study of T-cell memory formation after mild COVID-19. One entry per CDR3 protein results from TCRdb running MiXCR on the 5' RACE reads. The sample holds under 50,000 distinct CDR3 sequences, roughly 9.8% seen once. The sequenced sample was PBMCs or a T cell subset sorted from them (not recorded which). The origin of the receptors is an adult woman who had mild COVID-19 (a few samples of this study predate the infection). Cell type and time point are not known. Both conserved end residues are part of each CDR3. The order of the fields is D gene, clone size, V gene, CDR3 length, J gene, CDR3 protein, CDR3 DNA. D genes are given only for firm matches. Clone size is shown for a subset of rows, as once, few, many or a class of expanded clone.

D: TRBD2
size: many
V: TRBV7-6
length: 16
J: TRBJ2-5
CDR3: CASSQGLAGIQETQYF
DNA: TGTGCCAGCAGCCAAGGACTAGCGGGGATCCAAGAGACCCAGTACTTC

D: .
size: few
V: TRBV2
length: 14
J: TRBJ2-2
CDR3: CASSVGQYTGELFF
DNA: TGTGCCAGCAGTGTGGGGCAGTACACCGGGGAGCTGTTTTTT

D: TRBD1
size: .
V: TRBV10-3
length: 12
J: TRBJ1-6
CDR3: CAIGTGGSPLHF
DNA: TGTGCCATCGGAACAGGGGGCTCACCCCTCCACTTT

D: .
size: .
V: TRBV19
length: 16
J: TRBJ2-1
CDR3: CASSIGPIGRSGEQFF
DNA: TGTGCCAGTAGTATAGGGCCCATCGGCAGAAGCGGTGAGCAGTTCTTC

D: .
size: .
V: TRBV27
length: 15
J: TRBJ2-7
CDR3: CASRRALTYSYEQYF
DNA: TGTGCCAGCCGAAGAGCCTTGACATACTCCTACGAGCAGTACTTC

D: .
size: .
V: TRBV29-1
length: 12
J: TRBJ1-2
CDR3: CSVNEGNYGYTF
DNA: TGCAGCGTGAATGAGGGTAACTATGGCTACACCTTC

D: .
size: .
V: TRBV15
length: 13
J: TRBJ1-1
CDR3: CATSRDLAGRAFF
DNA: TGTGCCACCAGCAGAGATCTTGCGGGTCGGGCTTTCTTT

D: TRBD2
size: many
V: TRBV20-1
length: 15
J: TRBJ2-7
CDR3: CSAQKGRAGGYEQYF
DNA: TGCAGTGCCCAAAAGGGGAGAGCGGGAGGTTACGAGCAGTACTTC

D: .
size: few
V: TRBV4-3
length: 14
J: TRBJ1-1
CDR3: CASSQDLKGTEAFF
DNA: TGCGCCAGCAGCCAAGATCTGAAGGGCACTGAAGCTTTCTTT

D: TRBD1
size: .
V: TRBV7-6
length: 16
J: TRBJ1-2
CDR3: CASSLEWTGSNYGYTF
DNA: TGTGCCAGCAGCCTAGAATGGACAGGGTCTAACTATGGCTACACCTTC

D: .
size: many
V: TRBV7-8
length: 17
J: TRBJ2-1
CDR3: CASSLPRMRGSYNEQFF
DNA: TGTGCCAGCAGCTTACCCCGAATGAGGGGGTCCTACAATGAGCAGTTCTTC

D: TRBD1
size: many
V: TRBV5-1
length: 15
J: TRBJ2-4
CDR3: CASSLVSTGTHIQYF
DNA: TGCGCCAGCAGCTTGGTCTCGACAGGGACGCACATTCAGTACTTC

D: .
size: many
V: TRBV12-3/TRBV12-4
length: 15
J: TRBJ2-7
CDR3: CASSSPGLGAYEQYF
DNA: TGTGCCAGCAGTTCTCCGGGACTCGGGGCCTACGAGCAGTACTTC

D: TRBD1
size: many
V: TRBV10-3
length: 14
J: TRBJ2-7
CDR3: CAISFGQGEGEQYF
DNA: TGTGCCATCAGTTTTGGACAGGGGGAAGGAGAGCAGTACTTC

D: .
size: .
V: TRBV5-1
length: 16
J: TRBJ2-2
CDR3: CASAKGGPSNTGELFF
DNA: TGCGCCAGCGCCAAAGGGGGGCCGTCGAACACCGGGGAGCTGTTTTTT

D: .
size: .
V: TRBV7-9
length: 14
J: TRBJ2-2
CDR3: CASSDTGTPGELFF
DNA: TGTGCCAGCAGCGATACAGGGACCCCCGGGGAGCTGTTTTTT

D: .
size: .
V: TRBV5-1
length: 14
J: TRBJ1-2
CDR3: CASSLVGGNHGYTF
DNA: TGCGCCAGCAGCTTGGTGGGGGGGAATCATGGCTACACCTTC

D: .
size: .
V: TRBV27
length: 12
J: TRBJ2-1
CDR3: CAPGDPYNEQFF
DNA: TGTGCACCGGGGGACCCCTACAATGAGCAGTTCTTC

D: .
size: many
V: TRBV7-8
length: 16
J: TRBJ1-5
CDR3: CASSFEPEVKGQPQHF
DNA: TGTGCCAGCAGCTTCGAGCCAGAAGTTAAAGGTCAGCCCCAGCATTTT

D: .
size: .
V: TRBV3-1
length: 15
J: TRBJ1-5
CDR3: CASSPGRAVTQPQHF
DNA: TGTGCCAGCAGCCCCGGCAGGGCGGTCACTCAGCCCCAGCATTTT

D: .
size: many
V: TRBV7-8
length: 11
J: TRBJ2-3
CDR3: CASSFTDTQYF
DNA: TGTGCCAGCAGCTTCACAGATACGCAGTATTTT

D: TRBD2
size: few
V: TRBV7-9
length: 18
J: TRBJ2-7
CDR3: CASSLSASGRAGNPEQYF
DNA: TGTGCCAGCAGCTTGTCGGCTAGCGGGAGGGCCGGGAATCCCGAGCAGTACTTC

D: .
size: many
V: TRBV5-1
length: 15
J: TRBJ2-1
CDR3: CASSFEPSAGNEQFF
DNA: TGCGCCAGCAGCTTCGAGCCCTCTGCAGGCAATGAGCAGTTCTTC

D: TRBD2
size: .
V: TRBV7-6
length: 15
J: TRBJ2-1
CDR3: CASSDGLAGKNEQFF
DNA: TGTGCCAGCAGCGACGGACTAGCGGGGAAGAATGAGCAGTTCTTC

D: TRBD2
size: .
V: TRBV6-2/TRBV6-3
length: 18
J: TRBJ2-3
CDR3: CASSYSGLASGSTDTQYF
DNA: TGTGCCAGCAGTTACTCGGGTTTGGCTAGCGGGAGCACAGATACGCAGTATTTT

D: TRBD1
size: .
V: TRBV28
length: 15
J: TRBJ1-2
CDR3: CASSADRGVHYGYTF
DNA: TGTGCCAGCAGTGCAGACAGGGGGGTTCACTATGGCTACACCTTC

D: .
size: many
V: TRBV5-6
length: 14
J: TRBJ1-2
CDR3: CASSLSTAIYGYTF
DNA: TGTGCCAGCAGCTTGTCGACAGCGATCTATGGCTACACCTTC

D: .
size: once
V: TRBV7-2
length: 13
J: TRBJ1-1
CDR3: CASSLIIGTEAFF
DNA: TGTGCCAGCAGCTTAATCATCGGGACTGAAGCTTTCTTT

D: TRBD2
size: many
V: TRBV4-2
length: 16
J: TRBJ2-3
CDR3: CASSPETSGLVDTQYF
DNA: TGTGCCAGCAGCCCCGAGACTAGCGGGCTGGTCGATACGCAGTATTTT

D: .
size: few
V: TRBV5-1
length: 14
J: TRBJ2-3
CDR3: CASSLGDSVDTQYF
DNA: TGCGCCAGCAGCTTGGGCGACTCGGTGGATACGCAGTATTTT

D: .
size: .
V: TRBV2
length: 14
J: TRBJ1-1
CDR3: CASSAQGLNTEAFF
DNA: TGTGCCAGCAGTGCACAGGGTCTGAACACTGAAGCTTTCTTT

D: .
size: .
V: TRBV5-6
length: 14
J: TRBJ2-1
CDR3: CASSLRLVANEQFF
DNA: TGTGCCAGCAGCTTGAGACTAGTAGCCAATGAGCAGTTCTTC

D: .
size: few
V: TRBV5-6
length: 16
J: TRBJ2-3
CDR3: CASSLGFGVSTDTQYF
DNA: TGTGCCAGCAGCTTGGGGTTCGGGGTTAGCACAGATACGCAGTATTTT

D: .
size: few
V: TRBV12-3/TRBV12-4
length: 13
J: TRBJ1-4
CDR3: CASSLSTDEKLFF
DNA: TGTGCCAGCAGTTTGTCGACTGATGAAAAACTGTTTTTT

D: .
size: many
V: TRBV4-3
length: 15
J: TRBJ1-1
CDR3: CASSQGQRGVPEAFF
DNA: TGCGCCAGCAGCCAGGGGCAAAGGGGGGTCCCTGAAGCTTTCTTT

D: .
size: few
V: TRBV5-4
length: 13
J: TRBJ2-5
CDR3: CASSQGRGETQYF
DNA: TGTGCCAGCAGTCAGGGGCGCGGAGAGACCCAGTACTTC

D: TRBD1
size: few
V: TRBV12-3/TRBV12-4
length: 14
J: TRBJ1-5
CDR3: CASRGTGFNQPQHF
DNA: TGTGCCAGCAGGGGGACAGGGTTTAATCAGCCCCAGCATTTT

D: .
size: many
V: TRBV29-1
length: 13
J: TRBJ1-1
CDR3: CSVGVGQRAEAFF
DNA: TGCAGCGTTGGGGTCGGGCAACGGGCTGAAGCTTTCTTT

D: .
size: few
V: TRBV6-4
length: 15
J: TRBJ2-6
CDR3: CASSDGGKGANVLTF
DNA: TGTGCCAGCAGTGACGGGGGTAAAGGGGCCAACGTCCTGACTTTC

D: TRBD2
size: many
V: TRBV4-1
length: 16
J: TRBJ2-1
CDR3: CASSQVVEGTNNEQFF
DNA: TGCGCCAGCAGCCAAGTCGTTGAGGGGACTAACAATGAGCAGTTCTTC

D: TRBD2
size: many
V: TRBV5-1
length: 16
J: TRBJ2-1
CDR3: CASSPIAGGLKGEQFF
DNA: TGCGCCAGCAGCCCGATAGCGGGGGGGCTGAAGGGTGAGCAGTTCTTC

D: .
size: .
V: TRBV15
length: 14
J: TRBJ1-1
CDR3: CATSRDLGNTEAFF
DNA: TGTGCCACCAGCAGAGATTTGGGGAACACTGAAGCTTTCTTT

D: .
size: many
V: TRBV27
length: 13
J: TRBJ2-1
CDR3: CASSLRQGQGQFF
DNA: TGTGCCAGCAGTTTACGGCAGGGGCAGGGGCAGTTCTTC

D: TRBD1
size: .
V: TRBV2
length: 14
J: TRBJ1-2
CDR3: CASRLGTGAGGYTF
DNA: TGTGCCAGCAGACTCGGGACAGGGGCTGGAGGCTACACCTTC

D: TRBD1
size: few
V: TRBV25-1
length: 16
J: TRBJ1-2
CDR3: CASSDFTGQGSYGYTF
DNA: TGTGCCAGCAGTGATTTTACCGGACAGGGGTCGTATGGCTACACCTTC

D: .
size: .
V: TRBV5-1
length: 13
J: TRBJ2-3
CDR3: CASSLGSADTQCF
DNA: TGCGCCAGCAGCTTAGGGTCAGCAGATACGCAGTGTTTT

D: .
size: .
V: TRBV12-3/TRBV12-4
length: 17
J: TRBJ1-2
CDR3: CASSRSGRGRGADGYTF
DNA: TGTGCCAGCAGTCGCTCGGGAAGGGGCAGGGGAGCGGATGGCTACACCTTC

D: .
size: .
V: TRBV27
length: 17
J: TRBJ2-1
CDR3: CASRGGVVQGKDNEQFF
DNA: TGTGCCAGCAGAGGAGGGGTAGTGCAGGGTAAGGACAATGAGCAGTTCTTC

D: TRBD1
size: .
V: TRBV5-1
length: 14
J: TRBJ2-7
CDR3: CASSFGQGKGEQYF
DNA: TGCGCCAGCAGCTTCGGACAGGGGAAAGGGGAGCAGTACTTC

D: TRBD2
size: .
V: TRBV3-1
length: 14
J: TRBJ2-1
CDR3: CASSPTSGRHEQFF
DNA: TGTGCCAGCAGCCCGACTAGCGGGAGACATGAGCAGTTCTTC

D: .
size: .
V: TRBV11-1
length: 13
J: TRBJ1-5
CDR3: CASSLLLGQPQHF
DNA: TGTGCCAGCAGCTTACTTCTGGGGCAGCCCCAGCATTTT

D: .
size: many
V: TRBV15
length: 15
J: TRBJ2-7
CDR3: CATSRDPGNIYEQYF
DNA: TGTGCCACCAGCAGAGATCCCGGGAACATCTACGAGCAGTACTTC

D: .
size: few
V: TRBV12-3/TRBV12-4
length: 16
J: TRBJ1-3
CDR3: CASSLALGPTGNTIYF
DNA: TGTGCCAGCAGTTTAGCGCTCGGCCCCACTGGAAACACCATATATTTT

D: .
size: .
V: TRBV29-1
length: 9
J: TRBJ1-1
CDR3: CSAGVEAFF
DNA: TGCAGCGCTGGGGTTGAAGCTTTCTTT

D: TRBD1
size: .
V: TRBV29-1
length: 14
J: TRBJ2-7
CDR3: CSVGTGTGDREQYF
DNA: TGCAGCGTTGGGACCGGGACAGGGGACCGCGAGCAGTACTTC

D: .
size: .
V: TRBV20-1
length: 12
J: TRBJ2-3
CDR3: CSASGGPDTQYF
DNA: TGCAGTGCTAGTGGTGGTCCAGATACGCAGTATTTT